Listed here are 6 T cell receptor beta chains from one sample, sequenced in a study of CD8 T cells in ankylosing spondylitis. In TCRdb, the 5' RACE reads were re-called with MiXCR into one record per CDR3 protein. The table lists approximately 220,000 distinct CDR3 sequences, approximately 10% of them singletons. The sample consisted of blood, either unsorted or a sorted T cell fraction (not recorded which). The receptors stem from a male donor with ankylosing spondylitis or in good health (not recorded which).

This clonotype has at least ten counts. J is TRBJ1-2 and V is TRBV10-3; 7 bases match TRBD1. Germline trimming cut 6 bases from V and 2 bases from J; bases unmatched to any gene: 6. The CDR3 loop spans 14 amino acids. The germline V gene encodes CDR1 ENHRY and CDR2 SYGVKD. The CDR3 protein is CAISGTVQNYGYTF. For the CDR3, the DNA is TGTGCCATCAGCGGGACAGTTCAAAACTATGGCTACACCTTC.

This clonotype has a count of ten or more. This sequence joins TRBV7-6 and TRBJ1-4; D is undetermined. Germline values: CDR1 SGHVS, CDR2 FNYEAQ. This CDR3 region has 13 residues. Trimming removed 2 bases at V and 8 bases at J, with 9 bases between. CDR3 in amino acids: CASSLYVQEKLFF. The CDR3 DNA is TGTGCCAGCAGCTTATACGTTCAAGAAAAACTGTTTTTT.

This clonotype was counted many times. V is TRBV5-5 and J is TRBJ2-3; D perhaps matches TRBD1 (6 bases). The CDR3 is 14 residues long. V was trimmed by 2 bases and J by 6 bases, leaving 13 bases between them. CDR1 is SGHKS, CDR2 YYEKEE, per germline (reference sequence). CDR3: CASSFLQGSDTQYF. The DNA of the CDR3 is TGTGCCAGCAGCTTCTTGCAGGGGTCGGATACGCAGTATTTT.

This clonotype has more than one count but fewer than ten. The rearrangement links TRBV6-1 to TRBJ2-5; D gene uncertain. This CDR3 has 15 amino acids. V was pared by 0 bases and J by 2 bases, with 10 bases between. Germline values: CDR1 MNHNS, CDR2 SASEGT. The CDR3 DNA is TGTGCCAGCAGTGAAGCGGACCTCCAACAAGAGACCCAGTACTTC. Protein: CASSEADLQQETQYF.

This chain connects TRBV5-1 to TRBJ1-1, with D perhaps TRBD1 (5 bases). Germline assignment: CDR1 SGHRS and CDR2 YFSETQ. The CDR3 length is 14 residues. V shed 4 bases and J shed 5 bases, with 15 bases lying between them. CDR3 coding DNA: TGCGCCAGCAGCATCGGGGGGTACGAGACTGAAGCTTTCTTT. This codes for CASSIGGYETEAFF.

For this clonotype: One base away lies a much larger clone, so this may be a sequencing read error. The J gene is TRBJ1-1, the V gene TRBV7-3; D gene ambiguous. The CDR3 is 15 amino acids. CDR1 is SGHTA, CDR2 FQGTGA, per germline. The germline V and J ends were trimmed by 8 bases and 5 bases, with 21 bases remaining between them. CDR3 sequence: CASGSSEGRGTEAFF. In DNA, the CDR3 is TGTGCCAGCGGCTCCAGCGAGGGCCGGGGAACTGAAGCTTTCTTT.